This T cell receptor (beta chain) was sequenced during a study of PD-1 blockade in classical Hodgkin lymphoma. In the study overall: Nivolumab dosed at 3 mg/kg went to patients intravenously every 2 weeks.

Relapses following autologous stem cell transplantation were seen in all patients, with brentuximab vedotin exposure varying. Best response was recorded as complete response, partial response or progressive disease. Notes on the study in general: CD4+ TCR diversity climbed significantly by C4D1, unlike CD8+ TCR diversity. Before treatment, complete responders showed about the same diversity as newly diagnosed patients.

With regard to this clone: Its antigen is currently unknown.

Germline V gene data show CDR1 as SGHVS and CDR2 as FQNEAQ. The CDR3 contains 17 residues. The germline V and J ends were trimmed by 2 bases and 4 bases, with 18 bases remaining between them. Libraries were prepared by immunoSEQ multiplex PCR; TCRdb keeps only in-frame clonotypes and omits some of them. The sample carries 75,000 to 100,000 clones, more than 80% recorded once. The sequences come from peripheral blood mononuclear cells (PBMCs), collected before the second cycle of nivolumab. The V gene is TRBV7-8, the J gene TRBJ1-3; D is undetermined. The clonotype originates from a human donor with classical Hodgkin lymphoma. CDR3 sequence reads: CASSLLEPGTAGNTIYF. The CDR3 DNA reads TGTGCCAGCAGCTTACTAGAGCCCGGAACGGCCGGAAACACCATATATTTT. The entire variable domain, with the rest obtained from reference TRBV7-8 and TRBJ1-3, is as follows: GAGVSQSPRYKVAKRGQDVALRCDPISGHVSLFWYQQALGQGPEFLTYFQNEAQLDKSGLPSDRFFAERPEGSVSTLKIQRTQQEDSAVYLCASSLLEPGTAGNTIYFGEGSWLTVV.